The following is a T cell receptor (beta chain) sequence with its context. This CDR3 spans 14 amino acids. V gave up 0 bases and J gave up 3 bases, with 8 bases separating them. Germline V gene sequence: CDR1 SGHRS, CDR2 YFSETQ. This sample is part of a study of control samples from healthy donors and cancer patients. Data came from immunoSEQ multiplex PCR; TCRdb stores just in-frame clones and leaves some out. The table has 350,000 to 450,000 clones, roughly 90% seen once. The sequencing sample was made of PBMCs. The gene calls are TRBV5-1 and TRBJ2-3; D gene uncertain. The receptor was isolated from a man between 40 and 49 years old with head and neck cancer. CDR3 amino acids: CASSLATETDTQYF. The DNA for the CDR3 is TGCGCCAGCAGCTTGGCGACGGAAACAGATACGCAGTATTTT.